This TCR beta chain was identified in a study of blood T cell repertoires in COVID-19. This CDR3 region has 13 residues. V lost 5 bases, J lost 9 bases, and 10 bases stayed unmatched. CDR1 and CDR2 (germline): GTSNPN, SVGIG (reference sequence). Measured with immunoSEQ multiplex PCR; TCRdb has only the in-frame clones, and not every one. This table has about 70,000 clones, approximately 91% appearing once. Seattle cases were enrolled at active infection and followed longitudinally. V gene TRBV30 combines with J gene TRBJ2-1; 7 bases line up with TRBD2. The sample consisted of peripheral blood. The clonotype originates from a man aged 45-65 years with COVID-19, enrolled during active disease. The CDR3 region has the DNA TGTGCCTGGCGCAGCGGGACGGCGACTGAGCAGTTCTTC. Protein product: CAWRSGTATEQFF.